A single sample is the source of the 20 T cell receptor beta chains below, sequenced in a study of T cell repertoires in cytomegalovirus infection (dated by TCRdb to between 2018 and 2020). These receptors lack a known antigen. The sequencing machine was an Illumina HiSeq 1500. TCRdb took the public reads, trimmed them with fastp at Q25, ran MiXCR for clone calling and kept in-frame beta chains. Each CDR3 protein appears once, grouped with its most common genes and DNA. The sample yields about 350,000 distinct CDR3 sequences; just under 35% were counted once. Roughly 13% of the sample is taken by the ten largest. Explained via the paper, the treatment or condition label denotes: in vitro stimulation with specific CMV peptide epitopes to enrich CMV-specific T cells. Material: cultured PBMCs, obtained from culture after CMV antigen stimulation. The receptors were sampled from a human donor in good health (CMV status not recorded). Some clones in this sample may be carry-over from other donors' samples.

The gene calls are TRBV11-2 and TRBJ2-7; 8 bases fit TRBD1. V gave up 3 bases and J gave up 3 bases; unmatched junction bases: 7. The CDR3 spans 15 residues. CDR1 and CDR2 from the germline V gene are SGHAT and FQNNGV. CDR3 sequence reads: CASSFTGQGGYEQYV. The CDR3 DNA is TGTGCCAGCAGCTTTACCGGACAGGGAGGCTACGAGCAGTACGTC.

This clonotype is a singleton in its sample. The chain combines TRBV9 with TRBJ2-7, with a possible D match to TRBD2 (5 bases). Germline CDR1 reads SGDLS; CDR2 reads YYNGEE. Trimming cost V 0 bases and J 2 bases, with 9 bases left between them. The CDR3 extends over 14 amino acids. The CDR3 is CASSVGAAAYEQYF. The DNA of the CDR3 is TGTGCCAGCAGCGTAGGAGCGGCGGCCTACGAGCAGTACTTC.

The V gene is TRBV4-1, the J gene TRBJ1-5; TRBD1 is a possible D gene (5 bases). V lost 1 base, J lost 3 bases, and 10 bases lay in between. The CDR3 runs 15 residues. CDR1 MGHRA and CDR2 YSYEKL come from the germline V gene. The CDR3 DNA follows: TGCGCCAGCAGCCAAGGTTCAGGGATCAATCAGCCCCAGCATTTT. This encodes CASSQGSGINQPQHF.

This clonotype appeared a few times. The chain couples TRBV7-9 to TRBJ2-2, with D uncertain. V lost 5 bases and J 2 bases, leaving 12 bases between the germline ends. Germline lookup yields CDR1 SEHNR and CDR2 FQNEAQ (reference sequence). The CDR3 contains 15 residues. Here the CDR3 reads CASSLWTANTGELFF. The CDR3 DNA sequence: TGTGCCAGCAGCCTATGGACGGCCAACACCGGGGAGCTGTTTTTT.

This chain links TRBV6-1 with TRBJ2-5; D gene uncertain. Per the germline V gene, CDR1 is MNHNS and CDR2 is SASEGT. This CDR3 region has 11 residues. V lost 6 bases and J 7 bases, leaving 9 bases between the germline ends. Here the CDR3 reads CASRDGRTQYF. The CDR3 DNA reads as TGTGCCAGCAGAGACGGAAGGACCCAGTACTTC.

V gene TRBV30 combines with J gene TRBJ1-4, with D unclear. The V and J ends lost 0 bases and 8 bases respectively, with 13 bases between them. This CDR3 has 14 amino acids. Germline loops: CDR1 GTSNPN, CDR2 SVGIG (reference sequence). In DNA form, the CDR3 reads TGTGCCTGGAGTGTAAGTGTTCGGGGAGAAAAACTGTTTTTT. Its translation: CAWSVSVRGEKLFF.

The rearrangement links TRBV7-9 to TRBJ2-5, with D unresolved. V was pared by 2 bases and J by 1 base, with 14 bases between. The germline gives CDR1 SEHNR, CDR2 FQNEAQ (reference sequence). This CDR3 spans 16 amino acids. The DNA of the CDR3 is TGTGCCAGCAGCTTAAGCCTGGGCGGATCCCAAGAGACCCAGTACTTC. Protein: CASSLSLGGSQETQYF.

This chain connects TRBV11-2 to TRBJ2-1, with D uncertain. The CDR3 runs 15 residues. The germline V and J ends were trimmed by 3 bases and 0 bases, with 9 bases remaining between them. The V gene's germline CDR1 is SGHAT and CDR2 FQNNGV. The CDR3 sequence: CASSFVGSSYNEQFF. Here the CDR3 DNA reads TGTGCCAGCAGCTTTGTGGGAAGCTCCTACAATGAGCAGTTCTTC. The variable domain in full, completed from reference TRBV11-2 and TRBJ2-1, reads EAGVAQSPRYKIIEKRQSVAFWCNPISGHATLYWYQQILGQGPKLLIQFQNNGVVDDSQLPKDRFSAERLKGVDSTLKIQPAKLEDSAVYLCASSFVGSSYNEQFFGPGTRLTVL.

The V and J genes are TRBV19 and TRBJ2-1; TRBD2 aligns across 14 bases. Germline V gene data show CDR1 as LNHDA and CDR2 as SQIVND (reference sequence). Losses at the gene ends were 7 bases for V and 3 bases for J; bases not matched to a gene: 5. The CDR3 has 16 residues. As DNA, the CDR3 is TGTGCCAGTACGGGACTAGCGGGGGCCAGCTACAATGAGCAGTTCTTC. Its translation is CASTGLAGASYNEQFF.

The chain links TRBV20-1 to TRBJ1-6; no clear D gene. The CDR3 contains 15 residues. V was cut by 8 bases and J by 5 bases, with 19 bases left in between. Germline V lookup: CDR1 DFQATT, CDR2 SNEGSKA (reference sequence). The CDR3: CSPRKGLGNNSPLHF. Here the CDR3 DNA reads TGCAGTCCCCGAAAGGGTCTAGGGAATAATTCACCCCTCCACTTT.

The chain joins TRBV7-2 to TRBJ2-7, with D unresolved. V was clipped by 1 base and J by 5 bases, with 9 bases between them. Germline CDR1 reads SGHTA; CDR2 reads FQGNSA. The CDR3 spans 13 residues. CDR3 residues: CASSLGTVHEQYV. The CDR3 DNA follows: TGTGCCAGCAGCTTAGGAACAGTACACGAGCAGTACGTC.

The sample holds many counts of this clonotype. The gene calls are TRBV7-2 and TRBJ1-2; TRBD1 agrees at 7 bases. In germline, CDR1 is SGHTA, CDR2 FQGNSA. The CDR3 is made up of 14 amino acids. The junction had 4 bases not matched to a gene; V was cut back by 5 bases and J by 1 base. CDR3 amino acids: CASSLDRNNYGYTF. CDR3 nucleotides: TGTGCCAGCAGCCTGGACAGGAATAACTATGGCTACACCTTC.

The rearrangement links TRBV5-8 to TRBJ2-1; 7 bases line up with TRBD2. CDR1 and CDR2 (germline): SGHTS, YDEGEE. The CDR3 has 16 amino acids. The J segment lost 2 bases and the V segment lost 5 bases, leaving 10 bases of the junction unmatched. The DNA for the CDR3 is TGTGCCAGCAGTCCTTACCGGACTAGGACCTACAATGAGCAGTTCTTC. Protein product: CASSPYRTRTYNEQFF.

This chain links TRBV19 with TRBJ1-1; D remains ambiguous. V was pared by 8 bases and J by 10 bases, with 20 bases between. Germline loops: CDR1 LNHDA, CDR2 SQIVND (reference sequence). This CDR3 region has 13 residues. CDR3 sequence: CASRALSSGPAFF. The CDR3 nucleotides read TGTGCCAGTCGAGCCCTCTCCTCTGGGCCAGCTTTCTTT.

The chain is built from TRBV28 and TRBJ2-5; D possibly corresponds to TRBD2 (6 bases). Germline-derived CDR1 and CDR2 are MDHEN and SYDVKM. This CDR3 contains 13 residues. The V end lost 6 bases, the J end lost 4 bases, and 12 bases lay between the germline ends. Here the CDR3 reads CASRTGSRETQYF. CDR3 nucleotides: TGTGCCAGCAGAACCGGGAGTCGAGAGACCCAGTACTTC.

Ten or more counts support this clonotype. The chain recombines TRBV7-2 with TRBJ2-7; weak D call: TRBD1 (6 bases). The V and J ends lost 3 bases and 3 bases respectively, with 12 bases between them. Per germline, CDR1 SGHTA and CDR2 FQGNSA. The CDR3 loop spans 14 amino acids. For the CDR3, the DNA is TGTGCCAGCAGCTTCAGTAGGGGGTACTACGAGCAGTACTTC. Protein product: CASSFSRGYYEQYF.

This clonotype was counted a few times. The rearrangement uses TRBV12-3 or TRBV12-4 and TRBJ1-6; 9 bases are shared with TRBD1. V lost 5 bases, J lost 4 bases, and 6 bases stayed unmatched. The CDR3 spans 16 residues. The CDR3 bases are TGTGCCAGCAGTCCCACAGGGGGCGGGTATAATTCACCCCTCCACTTT. This codes for CASSPTGGGYNSPLHF.

The chain combines TRBV10-3 with TRBJ2-7; 8 bases align to TRBD1. The CDR3 extends over 14 amino acids. The V gene end was trimmed by 5 bases and the J gene end by 3 bases; junction bases not matched to a gene: 6. From germline, CDR1 is ENHRY and CDR2 SYGVKD. CDR3 in amino acids: CAISLAGTGYEQYF. CDR3 nucleotide sequence: TGTGCCATCAGTCTGGCCGGGACAGGCTACGAGCAGTACTTC.

CDR3 sequence reads: CASSWIGVAGAYGYTF. Written as DNA, the CDR3 is TGTGCCAGCAGCTGGATCGGCGTTGCCGGGGCCTATGGCTACACCTTC. This chain connects TRBV7-9 to TRBJ1-2, with TRBD1 as a possible D gene (5 bases). V dropped 4 bases and J dropped 4 bases, with 19 bases sitting between them. Per germline, CDR1 SEHNR and CDR2 FQNEAQ (reference sequence). The length of the CDR3 is 16 residues.

A single count supports this clonotype. V usage is TRBV10-3 and J usage is TRBJ1-2; D is undetermined. The CDR3 runs 13 residues. The germline V gene encodes CDR1 ENHRY and CDR2 SYGVKD. Trimming pared 0 bases from V and 5 bases from J, leaving 7 bases between. CDR3 region: CAISESNRYGYTF. The CDR3 region has the DNA TGTGCCATCAGTGAGTCCAACCGGTATGGCTACACCTTC.